This T cell receptor beta chain was observed in a study of cytomegalovirus exposure and HLA in healthy donors. Study-level findings and limits: When presence/absence was analysed, sequencing depth was taken to be roughly uniform across donors. According to the study, some 160 TCR beta chains were cytomegalovirus-associated.

A remark on this clone: What it binds is unknown.

V was pared by 5 bases and J by 2 bases, with 4 bases of the junction left unmatched. The CDR3 loop spans 15 amino acids. Germline CDR1 SNHLY, CDR2 FYNNEI. Vbeta (60) and Jbeta (13) primers were used in the PCR. Only in-frame clones appear in the TCRdb table, and some are missing; sequencing was by immunoSEQ multiplex PCR. The sample includes about 81,000 clones, over 70% of them seen just once. What was sequenced was PBMCs. V usage is TRBV2 and J usage is TRBJ2-5, with 11 bases aligning to TRBD2. The receptor was derived from a man aged 45-65 years in good health and CMV-seropositive. The CDR3 region is CASSLLAGGQETQYF. CDR3 coding DNA: TGTGCCAGCAGTTTATTAGCGGGAGGGCAAGAGACCCAGTACTTC.